This passage covers 27 T cell receptor beta chains from one sample sequenced in a study of human T cells and chemical hapten exposure. TCRdb re-analysed the RACE reads in MiXCR, keeping a single row per CDR3 protein. The profile covers more than 250,000 distinct CDR3 sequences, with approximately 7.5% appearing a single time and 1.2% taken by the ten largest. This sample's time point: pre-sensitization, week 0. The treatment here: therapeutic diphenylcyclopropenone sensitization with weekly scalp DPC. This specimen consisted of whole blood, obtained in connection with sensitization to the hapten diphenylcyclopropenone (DPC). The source of these receptors is a young man with alopecia areata. Some clones in this sample may be carry-over from other donors' samples.

Only a few counts were recorded for this clonotype. The rearrangement uses TRBV5-5 and TRBJ1-1; tentatively, D is TRBD1 (6 bases). The ends were cut back, 4 bases at V and 0 bases at J, with 10 bases in the middle. The CDR3 runs 14 residues. Per the germline V gene, CDR1 is SGHKS and CDR2 is YYEKEE (reference sequence). CDR3 amino acids: CASSRTVLNTEAFF. DNA of the CDR3: TGTGCCAGCAGCCGGACAGTCTTGAACACTGAAGCTTTCTTT.

The chain combines TRBV6-6 with TRBJ1-4, with TRBD1 identical over 7 bases. The CDR3 covers 17 residues. V was clipped by 10 bases and J by 4 bases; unmatched bases: 18. CDR1 MNHNY and CDR2 SVGAGI come from the germline V gene (reference sequence). The CDR3 nucleotides are TGTGCCACCGGGACATCCTCCCCCAGGGGGGGTAATGAAAAACTGTTTTTT. It encodes CATGTSSPRGGNEKLFF.

The rearrangement joins TRBV20-1 to TRBJ2-4; a possible D gene is TRBD2 (6 bases). There are 15 residues in the CDR3. Germline CDR1 reads DFQATT; CDR2 reads SNEGSKA (reference sequence). The V gene lost 3 bases and the J gene lost 1 base, with 13 bases spanning the gap. The CDR3 DNA reads as TGCAGTGCTAGGGATCCTGGGGGGGCCAAAAACATTCAGTACTTC. Translation gives CSARDPGGAKNIQYF.

The rearrangement joins TRBV3-1 to TRBJ1-5, with 9 bases matching TRBD1. After removal of 2 bases from V and 6 bases from J, the junction contained 8 bases not matched to a gene. The length of the CDR3 is 16 residues. The V gene's germline CDR1 is LGHDT and CDR2 YNNKEL (reference sequence). The CDR3 loop reads CASSQSRGTGSQPQHF. CDR3 in DNA: TGTGCCAGCAGCCAATCAAGGGGGACAGGGAGTCAGCCCCAGCATTTT.

This clonotype has a handful of counts. The gene calls are TRBV5-1 and TRBJ1-2; D unresolved. In germline, CDR1 is SGHRS, CDR2 YFSETQ. The CDR3 has 13 residues. V shed 4 bases and J shed 4 bases, with 11 bases lying between them. The CDR3 nucleotides are TGCGCCAGCAGCGAGGACCAGGTCTATGGCTACACCTTC. Its protein product is CASSEDQVYGYTF. The variable domain in full, with the rest retrieved from reference TRBV5-1 and TRBJ1-2, is KAGVTQTPRYLIKTRGQQVTLSCSPISGHRSVSWYQQTPGQGLQFLFEYFSETQRNKGNFPGRFSGRQFSNSRSEMNVSTLELGDSALYLCASSEDQVYGYTFGSGTRLTVV.

This clonotype was seen a handful of times. This rearrangement joins TRBV20-1 to TRBJ1-1; no definite D call. CDR1 and CDR2 (germline): DFQATT, SNEGSKA (reference sequence). V lost 3 bases to trimming and J lost 11 bases, with 10 bases between them. The CDR3 covers 10 residues. CDR3 nucleotides: TGCAGTGCTAGTAGGTTGTGGGCTTTCTTT. Translated, it gives CSASRLWAFF.

CDR3 sequence: CASSKWGVDRDRVLWYTGELFF. CDR3 nucleotide sequence: TGTGCCAGCAGCAAATGGGGAGTCGACCGGGACAGGGTTTTATGGTACACCGGGGAGCTGTTTTTT. The chain is built from TRBV21-1 and TRBJ2-2; the table's D call TRBD1 went unverified against the DNA. TRBV21-1 is annotated as a pseudogene. CDR3 length equals 22 residues.

As concerns this clonotype: This could be a read error, since a much larger clone is one nucleotide away. V is TRBV12-3 or TRBV12-4 and J is TRBJ2-1; D ambiguous. The DNA end is a closer match to TRBJ2-7, so the J assignment may be wrong. The CDR3 runs to 16 residues. The CDR3 loop is CASSLLSNVGYNEQYF. The CDR3 coding sequence is TGTGCCAGCAGTCTATTGAGTAACGTGGGGTACAATGAGCAGTACTTC.

This clonotype was seen a handful of times. The chain combines TRBV3-1 with TRBJ1-5, with unresolved D. The germline gives CDR1 LGHDT, CDR2 YNNKEL (reference sequence). Trimming shortened V by 10 bases and J by 4 bases, and 17 bases separated the two germline ends. The length of the CDR3 is 14 residues. CDR3 in DNA: TGTGCCACCTCTGCTGGCAGCATGAATCAGCCCCAGCATTTT. Translated, it gives CATSAGSMNQPQHF.

This clonotype was picked up a small number of times. This rearrangement joins TRBV3-1 to TRBJ2-3, with unresolved D. The CDR3 extends over 15 amino acids. The germline V gene has CDR1 LGHDT and CDR2 YNNKEL (reference sequence). V was pared by 8 bases and J by 2 bases, with 17 bases between. This chain's CDR3 is CASGVSLASTDTQYF. CDR3 DNA sequence: TGTGCCAGCGGGGTCAGTCTTGCGTCCACAGATACGCAGTATTTT.

This clonotype has a count of ten or more. This chain connects TRBV12-3 or TRBV12-4 to TRBJ1-1; D may be TRBD1 (6 bases). The CDR3 spans 11 residues. The V end lost 5 bases, the J end lost 10 bases, and 11 bases lay between the germline ends. CDR3 nucleotides: TGTGCCAGCAGTCGACAGGTCGGAGCTTTCTTT. This gives the protein CASSRQVGAFF.

This clonotype was counted only a few times. The chain carries TRBV24-1 and TRBJ2-5, with D unclear. The CDR3 has 15 residues. Trimming stripped 2 bases from V and 8 bases from J, with 17 bases between. Per germline, CDR1 KGHDR and CDR2 SFDVKD. CDR3 loop: CATSDSGGHQRTQYF. In DNA, the CDR3 is TGTGCCACCAGTGATTCAGGTGGGCACCAGAGAACCCAGTACTTC.

The chain combines TRBV5-4 with TRBJ2-3; D may be TRBD1 or TRBD2 (6 bases each). V lost 0 bases and J 4 bases, leaving 12 bases between the germline ends. Germline values: CDR1 SGHNT, CDR2 YYREEE (reference sequence). The CDR3 has 15 residues. CDR3 sequence reads: CASSLGGGPPDTQYF. The CDR3 nucleotides read TGTGCCAGCAGCTTGGGAGGGGGGCCGCCAGATACGCAGTATTTT. Based on the CDR3 plus reference TRBV5-4 and TRBJ2-3, the full variable domain is ETGVTQSPTHLIKTRGQQVTLRCSSQSGHNTVSWYQQALGQGPQFIFQYYREEENGRGNFPPRFSGLQFPNYSSELNVNALELDDSALYLCASSLGGGPPDTQYFGPGTRLTVL.

The sample holds many counts of this clonotype. The chain recombines TRBV29-1 with TRBJ2-1, with TRBD2 matching over 10 bases. The CDR3 consists of 14 residues. V lost 4 bases, J lost 4 bases, and 4 bases stayed unmatched. The V gene's germline CDR1 is SQVTM and CDR2 ANQGSEA. This chain's CDR3 is CSVVSGGLYNEQFF. CDR3 bases: TGCAGCGTTGTTAGCGGGGGGCTGTACAATGAGCAGTTCTTC.

CDR3 sequence (DNA): TGTGCCAGCAGCCGGGACCTAAGCTCCTACAATGAGCAGTTCTTC. It translates to CASSRDLSSYNEQFF. The chain couples TRBV7-2 to TRBJ2-1; D may match TRBD1 or TRBD2 (5 bases each). The CDR3 totals 15 residues. Germline V CDR1 and CDR2: SGHTA, FQGNSA. V lost 5 bases and J 0 bases, leaving 11 bases between the germline ends. Combining the CDR3 with reference TRBV7-2 and TRBJ2-1 gives the whole variable domain GAGVSQSPSNKVTEKGKDVELRCDPISGHTALYWYRQSLGQGLEFLIYFQGNSAPDKSGLPSDRFSAERTGGSVSTLTIQRTQQEDSAVYLCASSRDLSSYNEQFFGPGTRLTVL.

This clonotype was picked up many times. V and J are TRBV20-1 and TRBJ1-2, with 9 bases lining up with TRBD1. This CDR3 region has 14 residues. Looked up from germline, CDR1 is DFQATT and CDR2 is SNEGSKA (reference sequence). V lost 6 bases, J lost 8 bases, and 13 bases stayed unmatched. In DNA form, the CDR3 reads TGCAGTGCCAGAAGGGACAGGGTAATGGAAGGCTACACCTTC. Its protein product is CSARRDRVMEGYTF.

V gene TRBV20-1 combines with J gene TRBJ1-2; 8 bases match TRBD1. This CDR3 is 14 amino acids long. With V trimmed by 6 bases and J by 0 bases, 6 bases remained unmatched. The V gene's germline CDR1 is DFQATT and CDR2 SNEGSKA (reference sequence). The CDR3, as DNA: TGCAGTGCCGGTCAGGGGGCATCTAACTATGGCTACACCTTC. It specifies CSAGQGASNYGYTF.

The chain combines TRBV4-1 with TRBJ2-7; D is perhaps TRBD1 or TRBD2 (5 bases each). Trimming stripped 1 base from V and 5 bases from J, with 21 bases between. The CDR3 spans 17 residues. Germline CDR1 is MGHRA and CDR2 is YSYEKL. The CDR3, as DNA: TGCGCCAGCAGCCAAGTGGGCCAGGGACGAAGCTCGGACGAGCAGTACTTC. Protein product: CASSQVGQGRSSDEQYF.

The chain has TRBV10-3 and TRBJ1-6; TRBD1 aligns across 9 bases. Germline CDR1 ENHRY, CDR2 SYGVKD. J was trimmed by 4 bases and V by 2 bases; bases with no gene match: 3. CDR3 length equals 16 residues. The CDR3 nucleotides are TGTGCCATCAGTGAGAGGACAGGGGATTATAATTCACCCCTCCACTTT. Amino acids: CAISERTGDYNSPLHF.

J is TRBJ1-4 and V is TRBV7-9; the D is unclear. Germline V lookup: CDR1 SEHNR, CDR2 FQNEAQ (reference sequence). Trimming removed 5 bases from V and 4 bases from J, with 14 bases in between. This CDR3 has 15 amino acids. Here the CDR3 DNA reads TGTGCCAGCAGCCCCCTGGAGAGGGATAATGAAAAACTGTTTTTT. Protein product: CASSPLERDNEKLFF.

This clonotype was seen more than once but under ten times. The rearrangement links TRBV27 to TRBJ2-1; D is perhaps TRBD1 (5 bases). This CDR3 region has 12 residues. The germline V gene has CDR1 MNHEY and CDR2 SMNVEV (reference sequence). V was trimmed by 2 bases and J by 8 bases, leaving 7 bases between them. CDR3 in amino acids: CASSLDSYEQFF. In DNA form, the CDR3 reads TGTGCCAGCAGTTTAGACAGCTATGAGCAGTTCTTC.

The rearrangement links TRBV5-5 to TRBJ1-5, with 7 bases lining up with TRBD1. V trimming: 4 bases; J trimming: 5 bases; junction bases outside the gene matches: 6. This CDR3 contains 14 residues. The germline gives CDR1 SGHKS, CDR2 YYEKEE (reference sequence). CDR3 sequence: CASSLGTADQPQHF. The CDR3 coding sequence is TGTGCCAGCAGCCTAGGGACAGCTGATCAGCCCCAGCATTTT.

The sample holds a few counts of this clonotype. The chain uses TRBV7-2 and TRBJ2-3; D unresolved. Germline V gene data show CDR1 as SGHTA and CDR2 as FQGNSA. This CDR3 contains 15 residues. The germline V and J ends were trimmed by 0 bases and 8 bases, with 15 bases remaining between them. CDR3 in amino acids: CASSLAPALVGTQYF. DNA for the CDR3: TGTGCCAGCAGCTTAGCGCCTGCCCTTGTGGGTACGCAGTATTTT.

V gene TRBV20-1 combines with J gene TRBJ2-3; the match to TRBD2 covers 7 bases. The V and J ends lost 7 bases and 7 bases, in that order; junction bases with no gene match: 8. This CDR3 spans 12 amino acids. Germline assignment: CDR1 DFQATT and CDR2 SNEGSKA (reference sequence). Here the CDR3 reads CSGSGVRNTQYF. For the CDR3, the DNA is TGCAGTGGAAGCGGGGTCAGGAATACGCAGTATTTT.

This clonotype was picked up a small number of times. The chain employs TRBV14 and TRBJ1-1, with a weak D call TRBD1 (6 bases). This CDR3 contains 14 residues. Trimming removed 4 bases from V and 4 bases from J, with 13 bases in between. Germline V gives CDR1 SGHDN, CDR2 FVKESK. In nucleotides, the CDR3 is TGTGCCAGCAGCCGGGGGCGGTGGATCACTGAAGCTTTCTTT. This translates into CASSRGRWITEAFF.

This clonotype occurred a few times. The V gene is TRBV6-6, the J gene TRBJ1-1, with unresolved D. Germline V gene data show CDR1 as MNHNY and CDR2 as SVGAGI (reference sequence). The CDR3 is 13 residues long. The V end was cut by 4 bases, the J end by 1 base, with 7 bases between. CDR3 region: CASSSNWNTEAFF. The CDR3 DNA sequence: TGTGCCAGCAGTTCCAATTGGAACACTGAAGCTTTCTTT.

The chain recombines TRBV11-2 with TRBJ2-2, with D unresolved. This CDR3 comprises 15 residues. Germline V gene data show CDR1 as SGHAT and CDR2 as FQNNGV. Trimming stripped 3 bases from V and 6 bases from J, with 14 bases between. This chain's CDR3 is CASSFIVDVAGELFF. In DNA form, the CDR3 reads TGTGCCAGCAGCTTTATAGTAGATGTGGCCGGGGAGCTGTTTTTT.